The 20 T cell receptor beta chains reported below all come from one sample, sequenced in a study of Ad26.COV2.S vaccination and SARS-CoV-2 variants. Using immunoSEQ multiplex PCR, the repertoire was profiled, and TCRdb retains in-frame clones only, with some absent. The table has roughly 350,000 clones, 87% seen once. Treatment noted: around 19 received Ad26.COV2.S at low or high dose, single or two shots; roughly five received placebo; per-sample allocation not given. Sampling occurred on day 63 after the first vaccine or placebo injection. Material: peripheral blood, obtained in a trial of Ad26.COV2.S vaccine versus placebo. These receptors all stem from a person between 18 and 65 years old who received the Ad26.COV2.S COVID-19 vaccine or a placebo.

The CDR3 loop is CASSPSRGRSDYEQYF. The CDR3 DNA reads as TGTGCCAGCAGCCCATCCCGGGGCCGGAGCGACTACGAGCAGTACTTC. This chain uses TRBV6-2 or TRBV6-3 with TRBJ2-7; possibly TRBD1 or TRBD2 for D (5 bases each). CDR3 length: 16 residues. CDR1 and CDR2 (germline): MNHEY, SVGEGT. The V end was cut by 6 bases, the J end by 3 bases, with 21 bases between.

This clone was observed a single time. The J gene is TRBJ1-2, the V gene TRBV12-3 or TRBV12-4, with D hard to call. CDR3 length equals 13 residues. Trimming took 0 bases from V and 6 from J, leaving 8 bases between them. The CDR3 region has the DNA TGTGCCAGCAGTTTAGCCCTCGCGGATGGCTACACCTTC. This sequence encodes CASSLALADGYTF.

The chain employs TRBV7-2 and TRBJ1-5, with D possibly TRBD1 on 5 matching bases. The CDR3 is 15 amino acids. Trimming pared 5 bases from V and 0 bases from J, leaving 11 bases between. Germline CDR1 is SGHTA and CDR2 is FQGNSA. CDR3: CASSLVDTSNQPQHF. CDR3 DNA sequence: TGTGCCAGCAGCCTAGTGGACACTAGCAATCAGCCCCAGCATTTT.

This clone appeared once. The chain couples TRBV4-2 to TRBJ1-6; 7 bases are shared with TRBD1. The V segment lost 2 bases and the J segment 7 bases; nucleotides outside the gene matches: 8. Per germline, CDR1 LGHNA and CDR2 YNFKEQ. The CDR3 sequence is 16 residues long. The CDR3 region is CASSQHRQGWNSPLHF. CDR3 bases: TGTGCCAGCAGCCAACACCGACAGGGATGGAATTCACCCCTCCACTTT.

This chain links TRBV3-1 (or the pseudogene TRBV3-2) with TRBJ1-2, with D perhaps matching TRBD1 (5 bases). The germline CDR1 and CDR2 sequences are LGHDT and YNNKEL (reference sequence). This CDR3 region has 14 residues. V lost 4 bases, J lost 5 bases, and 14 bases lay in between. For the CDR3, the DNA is TGTGCCAGCAGCCCAACGGGGAGGGGTTATGGCTACACCTTC. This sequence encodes CASSPTGRGYGYTF.

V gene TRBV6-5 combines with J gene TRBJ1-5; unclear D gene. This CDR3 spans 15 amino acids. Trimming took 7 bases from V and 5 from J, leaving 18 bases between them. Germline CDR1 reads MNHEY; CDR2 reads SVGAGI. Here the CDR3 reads CASNDLGSSYQPQHF. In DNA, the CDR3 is TGTGCCAGCAACGATTTGGGGAGCTCATATCAGCCCCAGCATTTT.

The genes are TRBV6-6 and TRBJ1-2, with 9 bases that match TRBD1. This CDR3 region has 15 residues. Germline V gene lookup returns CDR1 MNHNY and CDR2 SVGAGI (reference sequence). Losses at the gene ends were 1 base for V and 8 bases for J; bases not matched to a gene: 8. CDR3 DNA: TGTGCCAGCAGTTACTATGGGACAGGGAATTTAGGCTACACCTTC. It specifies CASSYYGTGNLGYTF.

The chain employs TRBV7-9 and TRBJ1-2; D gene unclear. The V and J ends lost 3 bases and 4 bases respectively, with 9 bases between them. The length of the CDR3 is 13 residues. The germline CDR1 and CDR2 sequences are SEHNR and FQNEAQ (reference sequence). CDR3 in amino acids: CASSLAELYGYTF. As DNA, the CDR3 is TGTGCCAGCAGCTTGGCAGAACTCTATGGCTACACCTTC.

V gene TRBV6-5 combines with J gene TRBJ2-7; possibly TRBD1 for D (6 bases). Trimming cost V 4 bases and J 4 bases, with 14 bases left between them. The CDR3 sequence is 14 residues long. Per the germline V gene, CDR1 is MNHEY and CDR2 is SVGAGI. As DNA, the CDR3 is TGTGCCAGCAGTTCCGCAGGGGTAGGGTACGAGCAGTACTTC. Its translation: CASSSAGVGYEQYF.

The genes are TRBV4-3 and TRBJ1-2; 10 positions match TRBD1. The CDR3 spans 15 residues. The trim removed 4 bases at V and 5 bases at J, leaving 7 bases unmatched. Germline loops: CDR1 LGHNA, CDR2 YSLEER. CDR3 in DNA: TGCGCCAGCAGCCCCGGGACAGGGGATAGGTATGGCTACACCTTC. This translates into CASSPGTGDRYGYTF.

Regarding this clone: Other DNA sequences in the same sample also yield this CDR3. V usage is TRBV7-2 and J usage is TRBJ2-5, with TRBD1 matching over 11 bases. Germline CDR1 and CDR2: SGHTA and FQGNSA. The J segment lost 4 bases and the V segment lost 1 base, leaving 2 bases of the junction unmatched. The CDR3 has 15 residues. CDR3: CASSLGGTGGETQYF. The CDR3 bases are TGTGCCAGCAGCTTAGGAGGGACAGGGGGAGAGACCCAGTACTTC.

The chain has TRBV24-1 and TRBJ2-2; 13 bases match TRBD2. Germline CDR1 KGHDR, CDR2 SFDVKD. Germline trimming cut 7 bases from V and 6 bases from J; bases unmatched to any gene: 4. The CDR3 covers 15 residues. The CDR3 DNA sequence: TGTGCCACCAGCCCGACTAGCGGGGGGTCCGGGGAGCTGTTTTTT. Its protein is CATSPTSGGSGELFF.

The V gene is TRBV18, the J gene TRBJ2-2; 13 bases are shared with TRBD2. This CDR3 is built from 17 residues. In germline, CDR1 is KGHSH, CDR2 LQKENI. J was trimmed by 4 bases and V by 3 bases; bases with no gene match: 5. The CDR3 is CASSPYRTSGGTGELFF. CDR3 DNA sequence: TGTGCCAGCTCACCCTACAGGACTAGCGGGGGCACCGGGGAGCTGTTTTTT.

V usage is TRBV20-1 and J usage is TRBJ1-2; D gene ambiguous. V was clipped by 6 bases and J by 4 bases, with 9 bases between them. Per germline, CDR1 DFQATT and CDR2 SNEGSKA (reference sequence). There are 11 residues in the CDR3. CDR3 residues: CSAQEGYGYTF. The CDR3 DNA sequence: TGCAGTGCCCAGGAGGGCTATGGCTACACCTTC.

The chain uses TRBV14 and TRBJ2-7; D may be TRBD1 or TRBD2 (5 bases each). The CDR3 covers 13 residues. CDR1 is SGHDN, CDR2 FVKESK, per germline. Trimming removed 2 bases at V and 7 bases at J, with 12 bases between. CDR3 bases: TGTGCCAGCAGCCAATGGCTGGGGGATGAGCAGTACTTC. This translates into CASSQWLGDEQYF.

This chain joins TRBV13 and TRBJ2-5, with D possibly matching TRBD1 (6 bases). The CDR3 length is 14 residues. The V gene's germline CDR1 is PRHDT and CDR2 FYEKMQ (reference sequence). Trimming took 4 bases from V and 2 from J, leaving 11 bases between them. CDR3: CASSSRDTQETQYF. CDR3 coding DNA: TGTGCCAGCAGCTCCAGGGACACACAAGAGACCCAGTACTTC.

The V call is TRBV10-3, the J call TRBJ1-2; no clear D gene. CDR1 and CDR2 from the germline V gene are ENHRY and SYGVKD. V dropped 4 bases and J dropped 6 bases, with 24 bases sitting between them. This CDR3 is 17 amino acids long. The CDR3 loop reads CAISGSDIAAFQDGYTF. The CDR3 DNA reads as TGTGCCATCAGTGGCAGTGACATAGCGGCGTTTCAGGATGGCTACACCTTC.

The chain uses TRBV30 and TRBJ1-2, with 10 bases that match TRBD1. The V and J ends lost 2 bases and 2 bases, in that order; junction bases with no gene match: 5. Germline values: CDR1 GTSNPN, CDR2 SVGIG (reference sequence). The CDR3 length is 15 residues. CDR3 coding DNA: TGTGCCTGGAGTCCGGAGACAGGGGGCAACTATGGCTACACCTTC. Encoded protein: CAWSPETGGNYGYTF.

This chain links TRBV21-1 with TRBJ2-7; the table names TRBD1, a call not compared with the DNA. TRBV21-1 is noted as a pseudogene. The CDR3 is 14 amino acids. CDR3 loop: CASSKPGDIYEQYF. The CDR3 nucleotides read TGTGCCAGCAGCAAACCTGGGGACATATACGAGCAGTACTTC.

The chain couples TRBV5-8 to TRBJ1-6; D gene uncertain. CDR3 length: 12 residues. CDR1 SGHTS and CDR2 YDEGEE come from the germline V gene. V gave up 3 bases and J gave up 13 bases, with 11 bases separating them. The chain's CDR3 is CASSYTVRPLHF. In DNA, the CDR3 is TGTGCCAGCAGCTATACAGTAAGGCCCCTCCACTTT.